This T cell receptor beta chain came from a study of T cell repertoires in cytomegalovirus infection. General observations from the study: Predominance within the ex vivo response was attributable to HLA-C-restricted CMV-specific TCR beta clonotypes.

Comments on this clonotype: Its antigen remains unknown.

The CDR3 is made up of 16 amino acids. V was trimmed by 1 base and J by 0 bases, leaving 7 bases between them. Germline CDR1 and CDR2: LGHDT and YNNKEL (reference sequence). One entry per CDR3 protein results from TCRdb running MiXCR on the reads. Of 650,000 to 850,000 distinct CDR3 sequences in the sample, 29% are singletons; the top ten hold around 12%. The sample consisted of cultured CD8+ T cells from PBMCs, taken from culture after CMV antigen stimulation. The chain has TRBV3-1 and TRBJ2-6; no firm D call. The source of this sequence is a human donor in good health (CMV status not recorded). Some clones in this sample may be carry-over from other donors' samples. This CDR3 is CASSQAAISGANVLTF. The CDR3, as DNA: TGTGCCAGCAGCCAAGCCGCCATCTCTGGGGCCAACGTCCTGACTTTC. The complete variable domain, with remaining parts taken from reference TRBV3-1 and TRBJ2-6, reads DTAVSQTPKYLVTQMGNDKSIKCEQNLGHDTMYWYKQDSKKFLKIMFSYNNKELIINETVPNRFSPKSPDKAHLNLHINSLELGDSAVYFCASSQAAISGANVLTFGAGSRLTVL.